These 19 T cell receptor beta chains came from one sample sequenced in a study of T-cell memory formation after mild COVID-19. TCRdb analysed the 5' RACE reads with MiXCR anew, one entry per CDR3 protein. The sample consists of roughly 310,000 distinct CDR3 sequences, more than 15% of them appearing once. Sequencing was done on a sample of PBMCs or a T cell subset sorted from them (not recorded which). The origin of the receptors is a man between 18 and 35 years old who had mild COVID-19 (a few samples of this study predate the infection). Cell type and time point are not known.

This clonotype came up a few times. The CDR3 protein is CASSQDYTPWTIYGYTF. Written as DNA, the CDR3 is TGCGCCAGCAGCCAAGATTATACACCCTGGACAATCTATGGCTACACCTTC. V usage is TRBV4-3 and J usage is TRBJ1-2; D perhaps matches TRBD1 (5 bases). Per germline, CDR1 LGHNA and CDR2 YSLEER. Trimming removed 0 bases from V and 4 bases from J, with 18 bases in between. The CDR3 extends over 17 amino acids.

The table lists this clonotype with a few counts. This rearrangement joins TRBV27 to TRBJ1-4; TRBD1 matches at 7 bases. This CDR3 comprises 15 residues. After removal of 5 bases from V and 4 bases from J, the junction contained 7 bases not matched to a gene. In germline, CDR1 is MNHEY, CDR2 SMNVEV (reference sequence). The DNA for the CDR3 is TGTGCCAGCAGTCCCAGGACAGGCTTTAATGAAAAACTGTTTTTT. This translates into CASSPRTGFNEKLFF.

The chain joins TRBV20-1 to TRBJ2-3; perhaps TRBD2 as D (5 bases). Germline lookup yields CDR1 DFQATT and CDR2 SNEGSKA (reference sequence). Trimming shortened V by 5 bases and J by 0 bases, and 12 bases separated the two germline ends. The CDR3 sequence is 14 residues long. CDR3 residues: CSAYTAASTDTQYF. The CDR3 DNA reads as TGCAGTGCTTATACAGCGGCCAGCACAGATACGCAGTATTTT.

The J gene is TRBJ2-5, the V gene TRBV6-2 or TRBV6-3; possibly TRBD2 for D (5 bases). V was cut by 5 bases and J by 11 bases, with 21 bases left in between. The CDR3 is 14 residues long. Germline values: CDR1 MNHEY, CDR2 SVGEGT. CDR3 loop: CASSIMEELPAQYF. The CDR3 coding sequence is TGTGCCAGCAGTATCATGGAGGAGCTACCCGCTCAGTACTTC.

The chain couples TRBV11-2 to TRBJ2-5; D perhaps matches TRBD2 (6 bases). The CDR3 extends over 15 amino acids. Trimming pared 5 bases from V and 2 bases from J, leaving 15 bases between. The germline gives CDR1 SGHAT, CDR2 FQNNGV. CDR3 DNA: TGTGCCAGCAGCCCCGTGGGGGGTGGGCAAGAGACCCAGTACTTC. It codes for CASSPVGGGQETQYF.

The table lists this clonotype with many counts. The J gene is TRBJ1-5, the V gene TRBV15; maybe TRBD1 (6 bases). From germline, CDR1 is LNHNV and CDR2 YYDKDF (reference sequence). The CDR3 is 17 residues long. V lost 5 bases and J 6 bases, leaving 23 bases between the germline ends. The CDR3 is CATSRPPLQGIGQPQHF. The CDR3 DNA reads TGTGCCACCAGCCGACCCCCCCTACAGGGAATAGGTCAGCCCCAGCATTTT.

The rearrangement uses TRBV6-2 or TRBV6-3 and TRBJ2-7; unclear D gene. Germline lookup yields CDR1 MNHEY and CDR2 SVGEGT. V lost 4 bases and J lost 4, with 14 bases in between. This CDR3 contains 14 residues. CDR3 in amino acids: CASSLYSTNYEQYV. In DNA form, the CDR3 reads TGTGCCAGCAGTTTGTACAGTACTAATTACGAGCAGTACGTC.

This clonotype was detected many times. V is TRBV19 and J is TRBJ1-1; no clear D. V lost 4 bases and J lost 1, with 10 bases in between. Germline lookup yields CDR1 LNHDA and CDR2 SQIVND (reference sequence). The CDR3 consists of 14 residues. The CDR3 region is CASSTEAWNTEAFF. In DNA, the CDR3 is TGTGCCAGTAGTACCGAGGCCTGGAACACTGAAGCTTTCTTT. The complete variable domain, with remaining parts taken from reference TRBV19 and TRBJ1-1, reads DGGITQSPKYLFRKEGQNVTLSCEQNLNHDAMYWYRQDPGQGLRLIYYSQIVNDFQKGDIAEGYSVSREKKESFPLTVTSAQKNPTAFYLCASSTEAWNTEAFFGQGTRLTVV.

This clonotype was picked up a small number of times. The chain is built from TRBV10-2 and TRBJ2-2, with D unresolved. CDR1 and CDR2 from the germline V gene are WSHSY and SAAADI. The CDR3 has 13 residues. V was clipped by 5 bases and J by 0 bases, with 4 bases between them. The CDR3 DNA reads as TGCGCCAGCAGTCAGACGAACACCGGGGAGCTGTTTTTT. Protein: CASSQTNTGELFF.

The chain employs TRBV15 and TRBJ1-5; 8 nucleotides agree with TRBD1. Losses at the gene ends were 4 bases for V and 6 bases for J; bases not matched to a gene: 14. Germline V gene data show CDR1 as LNHNV and CDR2 as YYDKDF (reference sequence). CDR3 length equals 17 residues. CDR3 nucleotide sequence: TGTGCCACCAGCATTGAGGTACAAAGGACAGGGAGTCAGCCCCAGCATTTT. Translating it yields CATSIEVQRTGSQPQHF.

V is TRBV6-6 and J is TRBJ1-2; the D is unclear. The CDR3 length is 15 residues. CDR1 is MNHNY and CDR2 is SVGAGI in the germline V gene (reference sequence). V gave up 6 bases and J gave up 8 bases, with 22 bases separating them. The CDR3 nucleotides are TGTGCCAGCAGCCGAGTTGTCGGTCAAGCGGAGGGCTACACCTTC. It encodes CASSRVVGQAEGYTF.

This clonotype was counted a few times. The CDR3 sequence: CSARIDTQYF. CDR3 nucleotide sequence: TGCAGTGCTAGGATAGATACGCAGTATTTT. The genes are TRBV20-1 and TRBJ2-3; D is uncertain. Trimming cost V 3 bases and J 5 bases, with 3 bases left between them. The CDR3 is 10 residues long. The V gene's germline CDR1 is DFQATT and CDR2 SNEGSKA (reference sequence).

This clonotype has just a few counts. The CDR3 sequence is CASSQDRGRGPNTEAFF. CDR3 bases: TGTGCCAGCAGCCAAGATAGGGGGAGGGGCCCGAACACTGAAGCTTTCTTT. The chain carries TRBV4-2 and TRBJ1-1; maybe TRBD1 (6 bases). Germline V gives CDR1 LGHNA, CDR2 YNFKEQ. Deletions cut 0 bases from V and 1 base from J, with 15 bases between. CDR3 length: 17 residues.

This clonotype occurred many times. This chain connects TRBV6-5 to TRBJ1-2; 11 nucleotides align to TRBD1. Losses at the gene ends were 4 bases for V and 6 bases for J; bases not matched to a gene: 7. Germline V gene lookup returns CDR1 MNHEY and CDR2 SVGAGI. The CDR3 has 15 amino acids. The CDR3 region is CASSSRTGGLDGYTF. As DNA, the CDR3 is TGTGCCAGCAGTTCTCGGACAGGGGGCTTGGATGGCTACACCTTC.

The chain has TRBV6-5 and TRBJ2-2; 9 bases map to TRBD1. From germline, CDR1 is MNHEY and CDR2 SVGAGI. CDR3 length: 15 amino acids. V shed 6 bases, J shed 2 bases, and the junction held 4 bases outside the gene matches. DNA of the CDR3: TGTGCCAGCAGCCCGACAGGGGGAAACACCGGGGAGCTGTTTTTT. It codes for CASSPTGGNTGELFF.

There are many counts of this clonotype. The CDR3 protein is CASSSDRENTIYF. CDR3 coding DNA: TGTGCCAGCAGCTCGGACAGGGAAAACACCATATATTTT. This chain uses TRBV7-3 with TRBJ1-3; 8 nucleotides agree with TRBD1. This CDR3 spans 13 amino acids. Germline CDR1 reads SGHTA; CDR2 reads FQGTGA. V lost 4 bases and J lost 6; bases outside the gene matches: 2.

The chain is built from TRBV5-5 and TRBJ2-5, with D uncertain. This CDR3 is built from 12 residues. V dropped 0 bases and J dropped 5 bases, with 5 bases sitting between them. Looked up from germline, CDR1 is SGHKS and CDR2 is YYEKEE (reference sequence). The CDR3 DNA sequence: TGTGCCAGCAGCTTGGATTGGGAGACCCAGTACTTC. Translation gives CASSLDWETQYF.

This chain links TRBV3-1 with TRBJ2-5; D not certain. The CDR3 loop spans 12 amino acids. The V end lost 1 base, the J end lost 8 bases, and 8 bases lay between the germline ends. Germline assignment: CDR1 LGHDT and CDR2 YNNKEL (reference sequence). CDR3 region: CASSQGLLTQYF. The CDR3 DNA is TGTGCCAGCAGCCAAGGCTTACTAACCCAGTACTTC.

V usage is TRBV29-1 and J usage is TRBJ1-2, with 7 bases aligning to TRBD1. This CDR3 is 14 amino acids long. CDR1 is SQVTM and CDR2 is ANQGSEA in the germline V gene. J gave up 3 bases and V 4 bases, and 8 bases lay outside the gene matches. The DNA for the CDR3 is TGCAGCGTTGCTCCGGGACAGAACCACTATGGCTACACCTTC. Its translation: CSVAPGQNHYGYTF.